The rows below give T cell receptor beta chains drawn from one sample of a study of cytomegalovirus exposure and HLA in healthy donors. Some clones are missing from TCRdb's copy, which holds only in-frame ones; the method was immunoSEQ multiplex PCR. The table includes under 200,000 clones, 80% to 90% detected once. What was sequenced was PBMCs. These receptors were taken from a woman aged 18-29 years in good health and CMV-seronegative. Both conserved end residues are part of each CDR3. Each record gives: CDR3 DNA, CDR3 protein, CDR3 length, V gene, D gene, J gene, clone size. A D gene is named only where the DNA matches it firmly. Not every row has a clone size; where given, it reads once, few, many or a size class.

CDR3nt: TGTGCCAGCCGGCACCGGGGCTCCTACGAGCAGTACTTC
CDR3aa: CASRHRGSYEQYF
len: 13
v_gene: TRBV7-9
d_gene: NA
j_gene: TRBJ2-7
abundance: NA

CDR3nt: TGTGCCAGCAGTTTTCCCGGGTCCCGCACAGATACGCAGTATTTT
CDR3aa: CASSFPGSRTDTQYF
len: 15
v_gene: TRBV28
d_gene: NA
j_gene: TRBJ2-3
abundance: NA

CDR3nt: TGTGCCAGCAGCGTAGGAGGGGAGGACACTGAAGCTTTCTTT
CDR3aa: CASSVGGEDTEAFF
len: 14
v_gene: TRBV9
d_gene: NA
j_gene: TRBJ1-1
abundance: once

CDR3nt: TGCAGCGTCGTAGACAGGGCGAGACAGGCGGGAACTGAAGCTTTCTTT
CDR3aa: CSVVDRARQAGTEAFF
len: 16
v_gene: TRBV29-1
d_gene: TRBD1
j_gene: TRBJ1-1
abundance: NA

CDR3nt: TGTGCCTGGAGCTGGGGCGGGAGCGGCGAGCAGTACTTC
CDR3aa: CAWSWGGSGEQYF
len: 13
v_gene: TRBV30
d_gene: TRBD2
j_gene: TRBJ2-7
abundance: NA

CDR3nt: TGTGCCAGTAGTCAAGTGCGGGGCGAAACTGAAGCTTTCTTT
CDR3aa: CASSQVRGETEAFF
len: 14
v_gene: TRBV19
d_gene: NA
j_gene: TRBJ1-1
abundance: NA

CDR3nt: TGTGCCAGCAGCCCGGACAGTACCTACGAGCAGTACTTC
CDR3aa: CASSPDSTYEQYF
len: 13
v_gene: TRBV6-5
d_gene: NA
j_gene: TRBJ2-7
abundance: NA

CDR3nt: TGCGCCAGCAGCTTGCCTGGTAGCGGGAAAGAGACCCAGTACTTC
CDR3aa: CASSLPGSGKETQYF
len: 15
v_gene: TRBV5-1
d_gene: TRBD2
j_gene: TRBJ2-5
abundance: NA

CDR3nt: TGTGCCAGTAATTCGGGACTAGCCACCGTTGTCACCGGGGAGCTGTTTTTT
CDR3aa: CASNSGLATVVTGELFF
len: 17
v_gene: TRBV19
d_gene: TRBD2
j_gene: TRBJ2-2
abundance: NA

CDR3nt: TGTGCCAGCAGCCAAGAGTCGGGACAGGCCACAGATACGCAGTATTTT
CDR3aa: CASSQESGQATDTQYF
len: 16
v_gene: TRBV4-2
d_gene: TRBD1
j_gene: TRBJ2-3
abundance: NA

CDR3nt: TGTGCCAGCAGCGTCGGGGAGTCCTACAATGAGCAGTTCTTC
CDR3aa: CASSVGESYNEQFF
len: 14
v_gene: TRBV9
d_gene: NA
j_gene: TRBJ2-1
abundance: NA

CDR3nt: TGTGCCAGCCCCGGGACTTTACCCTACGAGCAGTACTTC
CDR3aa: CASPGTLPYEQYF
len: 13
v_gene: TRBV6-1
d_gene: NA
j_gene: TRBJ2-7
abundance: NA

CDR3nt: TGTGCCAGCAGCTGGGTCCTACAGGGACCCTACGAGCAGTACTTC
CDR3aa: CASSWVLQGPYEQYF
len: 15
v_gene: TRBV5-5
d_gene: NA
j_gene: TRBJ2-7
abundance: NA

CDR3nt: TGTGCCAGCAGTTTATCCGGGACAGGGGTTTCGGCCATATATTTT
CDR3aa: CASSLSGTGVSAIYF
len: 15
v_gene: TRBV27
d_gene: TRBD1
j_gene: TRBJ1-3
abundance: NA

CDR3nt: TGTGCCAGCAGCGTAGACGAATCGGGACTAGTTTTCAATGAGCAGTTCTTC
CDR3aa: CASSVDESGLVFNEQFF
len: 17
v_gene: TRBV9
d_gene: TRBD2
j_gene: TRBJ2-1
abundance: few

CDR3nt: TGTGCCAGCAGCCCACACGGATTGTGGAGGCCTGGGGCCAACGTCCTGACTTTC
CDR3aa: CASSPHGLWRPGANVLTF
len: 18
v_gene: TRBV5-8
d_gene: NA
j_gene: TRBJ2-6
abundance: NA

CDR3nt: TGTGCCAGCAGCCACGGACTAGCGGGATACGGCCTCTACAATGAGCAGTTCTTC
CDR3aa: CASSHGLAGYGLYNEQFF
len: 18
v_gene: TRBV9
d_gene: TRBD2
j_gene: TRBJ2-1
abundance: NA

CDR3nt: TGCGCCAGCAGCACGGGACAGGGGATCACAGATACGCAGTATTTT
CDR3aa: CASSTGQGITDTQYF
len: 15
v_gene: TRBV5-1
d_gene: TRBD1
j_gene: TRBJ2-3
abundance: few